What follows describes a single T cell receptor beta chain. Its cognate antigen is unknown. This specimen belongs to a study of T cells after yellow fever vaccination. Study-wide points: A small share of clonotypes appeared in both CD4 and CD8 compartments.

TCRdb ran MiXCR on the 5' RACE reads and lists one entry per CDR3 protein. The table lists about 550,000 distinct CDR3 sequences, roughly 19% of them singletons. The V gene lost 4 bases and the J gene lost 5 bases, with 11 bases spanning the gap. The germline V gene encodes CDR1 SEHNR and CDR2 FQNEAQ (reference sequence). The length of the CDR3 is 13 residues. This chain connects TRBV7-9 to TRBJ1-1, with D uncertain. This specimen consisted of PBMCs, obtained 15 days after the yellow fever booster vaccination. This receptor was obtained from a man under 40 who received the YFV17D yellow fever vaccine. Here the CDR3 reads CASSWGWVTEAFF. The CDR3 DNA follows: TGTGCCAGCAGCTGGGGTTGGGTGACTGAAGCTTTCTTT.